This T cell receptor (beta chain) derives from a study of technical replicates of blood from several donors. CDR1 and CDR2 (germline): SGHTA, FQGTGA. J gave up 5 bases and V 5 bases, and 8 bases lay outside the gene matches. The CDR3 length is 14 residues. Sequenced by immunoSEQ multiplex PCR; TCRdb stores in-frame clones only, minus some. The table has about 79,000 clones, 75% to 95% seen once. The chain links TRBV7-3 to TRBJ2-7; TRBD1 matches 8 bases. The sample was T cells isolated from PBMCs. The sequence came from a human donor in good health. Some clones in this sample may be carry-over from other donors' samples. The CDR3 DNA reads as TGTGCCAGCAGCAACGGACAGGGCACCCACGAGCAGTACTTC. This translates into CASSNGQGTHEQYF.